The sample holds many counts of the clone carrying this T cell receptor beta chain. Its matching antigen is unknown. The CDR3 spans 12 residues. V lost 11 bases and J lost 5; bases outside the gene matches: 6. Germline assignment: CDR1 SEHNR and CDR2 FQNEAQ (reference sequence). These data are taken from a study of breast tumors, draining lymph nodes, adjacent tissues. TCRdb reprocessed the multiplex PCR reads via MiXCR and lists one record per CDR3 protein. The sample includes 200,000 or so distinct CDR3 sequences, roughly 31% of them seen just once. Axillary draining lymph nodes of breast cancer patients supplied the node samples. General observations from the study: Tumor and nontumor repertoires were significantly more similar in luminal-like than in basal-like breast cancer. Compared with lymph nodes, tumors were less diverse; compared with nontumor tissue, more.

The chain employs TRBV7-9 and TRBJ1-2; 9 bases map to TRBD1. The clonotype originates from a female donor with breast cancer. Some clones in this sample may be carry-over from other donors' samples. The sample taken for sequencing was axillary lymph node tissue. Written as DNA, the CDR3 is TGTGCCGGGGGGGACAGGGTATATGGCTACACCTTC. Translated, it gives CAGGDRVYGYTF.